This TCR beta chain emerged from a study of blood T cell repertoires in COVID-19 (TCRdb year 2020). General notes on the study: Samples from collaborators originated in the United States, Italy and Spain and spanned both the acute and convalescent phases of COVID-19. Where available, HLA class I and class II types were obtained from metadata supplied by the sample provider rather than from assay-based typing. Subjects who had been exposed to COVID-19, were actively infected with it, or had recovered from it provided the deeply sampled blood TCRbeta repertoires that made up the dataset. The repertoires were made available in a free public database intended to serve as a resource for research on the immune response to SARS-CoV-2. The prospective study material was composed of cDNA or gDNA derived from T cells, B-cell-depleted T cells, or PBMCs. A de-identified subject ID, COVID-19 status, age in years and sex were almost always included in the sample metadata. The samples were drawn from two sources: the first 160 participants of the ongoing ImmuneRACE study, and 1,254 subjects contributed by 6 global collaborators. What the research found in general, with its limitations: The quantity of clinical and demographic metadata differed by source and by participant and was supplied without curation.

Worth noting for this clone: Its recognized antigen is unknown. No much larger clone exists at a distance of one base, and base qualities are not known.

The immunoSEQ Assay, a bias-controlled multiplex PCR, was used to amplify TCRbeta CDR3 regions from genomic DNA. Processing in the source paper ran as follows. The number of nucleated cells in each sample was estimated from the amplification of reference gene primers within the assay. Sequence reads were collapsed and filtered to measure the absolute abundance of every unique TCRbeta CDR3 rearrangement. For each sample, productive Simpson clonality was calculated as the square root of Simpson's diversity index across productive rearrangements. What TCRdb holds here is the immuneACCESS table cut down to in-frame rearrangements. Part of the clones is not present; checked against another copy, under half of the missing clones reflect an unresolved V gene, and the others are unexplained. For V, J and clone size, that table is used; D and trimming come from the DNA. The sample includes 40,000 to 45,000 clones, with roughly 80% observed a single time. Of the sample, roughly a third falls within the top ten clones.

V is cut back by 6 bases and J by 4 bases, with 6 bases in the junction unmatched. The CDR3, cysteine through phenylalanine, is 14 amino acids long. Only the CDR3 DNA stays, 42 bases, in frame from base 1. Taken from the germline V gene, the CDR1 and CDR2 loops are SGHAT and FQNNGV. The collaborating institutions used their own protocols to collect whole blood in K2EDTA tubes. For TCRbeta analysis, collaborators shipped samples as frozen whole blood, isolated PBMCs, or DNA extracted from either of those sample types. The receptor's source is a woman over 75 with acute or convalescent COVID-19. Rearrangement joined TRBV11-2 to TRBJ1-2; TRBD1 aligns with 9 central bases. Material for sequencing was peripheral blood. The nucleotide sequence reads TGTGCCAGCAGTCCCCGGACAGGGGCCTATGGCTACACCTTC. Its amino acids are CASSPRTGAYGYTF.